A single sample is the source of the 9 T cell receptor beta chains below, sequenced in a study of blood T cell repertoires in COVID-19. Method: immunoSEQ multiplex PCR; TCRdb's copy keeps in-frame clones and lacks some. The sample holds 150,000 to 200,000 clones, more than 80% seen once. Sequencing was done on a sample of peripheral blood. These receptors were taken from a middle-aged man with acute or convalescent COVID-19.

The chain employs TRBV7-9 and TRBJ1-2; possibly TRBD1 for D (6 bases). Germline V gene lookup returns CDR1 SEHNR and CDR2 FQNEAQ (reference sequence). With 3 bases removed from V and 7 bases from J, the gap between germline ends came to 18 bases. This CDR3 contains 15 residues. In DNA, the CDR3 is TGTGCCAGCAGCTTTCAACAATACAGGGCCGGTGGCTACACCTTC. This codes for CASSFQQYRAGGYTF. Full variable domain (remainder filled in from reference TRBV7-9 and TRBJ1-2): DTGVSQNPRHKITKRGQNVTFRCDPISEHNRLYWYRQTLGQGPEFLTYFQNEAQLEKSRLLSDRFSAERPKGSFSTLEIQRTEQGDSAMYLCASSFQQYRAGGYTFGSGTRLTVV.

This chain uses TRBV7-6 with TRBJ1-5, with TRBD1 as a possible D gene (6 bases). The CDR3 consists of 14 residues. Germline V lookup: CDR1 SGHVS, CDR2 FNYEAQ. V lost 5 bases, J lost 4 bases, and 12 bases lay in between. The DNA of the CDR3 is TGTGCCAGCAGCGAATCAGGGGTAAATCAGCCCCAGCATTTT. It codes for CASSESGVNQPQHF.

This chain uses TRBV6-5 with TRBJ1-5, with D perhaps TRBD1 (6 bases). Germline CDR1 MNHEY, CDR2 SVGAGI. The V end was cut by 4 bases, the J end by 12 bases, with 13 bases between. There are 12 residues in the CDR3. This CDR3 is CASSLDRPHQHF. CDR3 DNA: TGTGCCAGCAGTTTAGACAGGCCCCACCAGCATTTT.

The rearrangement uses TRBV19 and TRBJ2-4; 9 positions agree with TRBD2. The CDR3 contains 15 residues. The ends lost 1 base at V and 4 bases at J; junction bases unmatched: 2. Germline CDR1 LNHDA, CDR2 SQIVND (reference sequence). The CDR3 region has the DNA TGTGCCAGTAGTATAGGGACTAGCGTTAAAAACATTCAGTACTTC. Translation: CASSIGTSVKNIQYF.

The chain links TRBV7-2 to TRBJ2-4, with TRBD1 identical over 7 bases. Germline CDR1 is SGHTA and CDR2 is FQGNSA. The CDR3 extends over 14 amino acids. V was pared by 1 base and J by 7 bases, with 4 bases of the junction left unmatched. The CDR3 DNA follows: TGTGCCAGCAGCTTAGAAGGGGGCGCGAACATTCAGTACTTC. Translation gives CASSLEGGANIQYF.

This clone has a single count. The chain carries TRBV4-2 and TRBJ2-2; D possibly corresponds to TRBD2 (5 bases). From germline, CDR1 is LGHNA and CDR2 YNFKEQ. Trimming cost V 3 bases and J 3 bases, with 11 bases left between them. CDR3 length equals 15 residues. As DNA, the CDR3 is TGTGCCAGCAGCCAGAGGGCGGGTGACACCGGGGAGCTGTTTTTT. It codes for CASSQRAGDTGELFF.

J is TRBJ2-1 and V is TRBV4-2, with D possibly being TRBD2 (6 bases). The CDR3 loop spans 15 amino acids. Trimming removed 5 bases at V and 0 bases at J, with 11 bases between. Germline CDR1 and CDR2: LGHNA and YNFKEQ. The CDR3 loop is CASSSGGRSYNEQFF. CDR3 bases: TGTGCCAGCAGCTCCGGGGGACGCTCCTACAATGAGCAGTTCTTC.

The V gene is TRBV2, the J gene TRBJ2-1, with D tentatively TRBD1 (5 bases). CDR1 SNHLY and CDR2 FYNNEI come from the germline V gene. V gave up 5 bases and J gave up 4 bases, with 9 bases separating them. CDR3 length: 13 residues. The CDR3 is CASSTTGYNEQFF. CDR3 in DNA: TGTGCCAGCAGTACTACAGGTTACAATGAGCAGTTCTTC.

The J gene is TRBJ1-6, the V gene TRBV7-6; D is uncertain. Between the trimmed V and J ends, which lost 1 base and 0 bases, there was a span of 10 bases. CDR1 and CDR2 from the germline V gene are SGHVS and FNYEAQ. There are 17 residues in the CDR3. The CDR3 here is CASSLEAGSSYNSPLHF. Written as DNA, the CDR3 is TGTGCCAGCAGCTTAGAGGCGGGGAGCTCCTATAATTCACCCCTCCACTTT.